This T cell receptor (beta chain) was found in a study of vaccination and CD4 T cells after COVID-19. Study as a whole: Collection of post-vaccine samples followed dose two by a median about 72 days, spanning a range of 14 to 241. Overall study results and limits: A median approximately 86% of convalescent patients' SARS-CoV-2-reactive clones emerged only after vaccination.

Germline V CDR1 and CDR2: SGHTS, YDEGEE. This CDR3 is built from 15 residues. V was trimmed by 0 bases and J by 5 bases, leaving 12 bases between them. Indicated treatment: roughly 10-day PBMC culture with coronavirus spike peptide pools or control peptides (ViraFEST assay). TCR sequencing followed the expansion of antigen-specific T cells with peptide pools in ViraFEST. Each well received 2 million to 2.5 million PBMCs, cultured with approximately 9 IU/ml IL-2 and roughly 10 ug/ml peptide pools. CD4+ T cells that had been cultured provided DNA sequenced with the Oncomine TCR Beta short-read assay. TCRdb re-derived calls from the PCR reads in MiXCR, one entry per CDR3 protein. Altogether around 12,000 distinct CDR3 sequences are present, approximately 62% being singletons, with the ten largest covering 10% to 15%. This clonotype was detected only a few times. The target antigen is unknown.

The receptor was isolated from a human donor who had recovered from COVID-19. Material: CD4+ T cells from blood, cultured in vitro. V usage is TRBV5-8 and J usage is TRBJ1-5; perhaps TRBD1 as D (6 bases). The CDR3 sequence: CASSLVRGQDQPQHF. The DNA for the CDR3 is TGTGCCAGCAGCTTGGTGCGGGGGCAGGATCAGCCCCAGCATTTT.